This is a list of T cell receptor beta chains from one sample in a study of metastatic and nonmetastatic thyroid tumors. Using MiXCR, TCRdb re-called clones from the PCR reads. The sample lists approximately 20,000 clones, 37% occurring once. The sample was tumor tissue. These receptor sequences come from a female donor with papillary thyroid cancer or a benign thyroid nodule (not recorded which). Some clones in this sample may be carry-over from other donors' samples. The CDR3 runs from the conserved cysteine through the conserved F or W. The order of the fields is J gene, V gene, D gene, clone size, CDR3 protein, CDR3 DNA. A D gene is named only where the DNA matches it firmly. Expanded clones get a size class; other rows say once, few or many, or leave the size out.

>TRBJ2-2|TRBV11-3|TRBD2|.
CASRLTGTTGTGELFF
TGTGCCAGCAGACTAACCGGGACTACTGGAACCGGGGAGCTGTTTTTT
>TRBJ1-2|TRBV28|.|.
CASSLLAGYTF
TGTGCCAGCAGTCTTTTGGCTGGCTACACCTTC
>TRBJ2-1|TRBV6-2/TRBV6-3|.|.
CASSYFTGTPYNEQFF
TGTGCCAGCAGTTACTTCACAGGGACCCCCTACAATGAGCAGTTCTTC
>TRBJ2-1|TRBV20-1|TRBD2|.
CSARGSGREDEQFF
TGCAGTGCTAGGGGTAGCGGGAGGGAGGATGAGCAGTTCTTC
>TRBJ1-1|TRBV5-1|.|few
CASSFSRGAAFF
TGCGCCAGCAGCTTCTCAAGGGGCGCAGCTTTCTTT
>TRBJ1-6|TRBV19|.|few
CASSIQVWVSLHF
TGTGCCAGTAGTATCCAGGTTTGGGTGTCCCTCCACTTT
>TRBJ2-7|TRBV20-1|TRBD1|.
CSANAGTGAYEQYF
TGCAGTGCTAACGCCGGGACAGGGGCCTACGAGCAGTACTTC
>TRBJ2-7|TRBV25-1|TRBD1|many
CATTTGFEQYF
TGTGCCACCACGACAGGGTTCGAGCAGTACTTC
>TRBJ1-5|TRBV27|TRBD1|few
CASSLSTGQGSNQPQHF
TGTGCCAGCAGTTTATCGACGGGACAGGGTAGCAATCAGCCCCAGCATTTT
>TRBJ2-7|TRBV20-1|TRBD1|.
CSARADRGRYEQYF
TGCAGTGCTAGGGCAGACAGGGGGCGATACGAGCAGTACTTC
>TRBJ1-4|TRBV28|.|.
CASSPGTDRKLFF
TGTGCCAGCAGTCCCGGGACCGATCGAAAACTGTTTTTT
>TRBJ2-1|TRBV6-2/TRBV6-3|TRBD2|few
CASTAGGPAFLINEQFF
TGTGCCAGTACAGCGGGAGGGCCTGCTTTTTTGATTAATGAGCAGTTCTTC
>TRBJ1-1|TRBV27|TRBD1|few
CASSLLGTGGITEAFF
TGTGCCAGCAGTTTATTAGGGACAGGGGGCATCACTGAAGCTTTCTTT
>TRBJ2-7|TRBV20-1|TRBD1|.
CSATGQHEQYF
TGCAGTGCCACGGGACAGCACGAGCAGTACTTC
>TRBJ2-3|TRBV30|.|few
CAWSVDAVPYTDTQYF
TGTGCCTGGAGTGTAGACGCGGTACCTTACACAGATACGCAGTATTTT
>TRBJ2-7|TRBV20-1|.|.
CSATYGSSYEQYF
TGCAGTGCCACGTACGGGAGCTCCTACGAGCAGTACTTC
>TRBJ1-2|TRBV12-3/TRBV12-4|.|.
CASSGRGLGYTF
TGTGCCAGCAGTGGGAGGGGTCTTGGCTACACCTTC
>TRBJ1-3|TRBV12-3/TRBV12-4|.|.
CASSLRTAGNTIYF
TGTGCCAGCAGTTTAAGGACGGCTGGAAACACCATATATTTT
>TRBJ1-2|TRBV27|TRBD1|few
CASSLDRGRGYTF
TGTGCCAGCAGTCTGGACAGGGGAAGAGGCTACACCTTC
>TRBJ2-2|TRBV6-1|.|few
CASRVKVSGTGELFF
TGTGCCAGCAGAGTTAAGGTCAGCGGGACCGGGGAGCTGTTTTTT
>TRBJ2-7|TRBV6-1|.|.
CASSKTPREQYF
TGTGCCAGCAGTAAAACCCCCCGCGAGCAGTACTTC
>TRBJ1-3|TRBV6-1|.|few
CASAGGNTIYF
TGTGCCAGCGCCGGTGGAAACACCATATATTTT
>TRBJ2-3|TRBV11-1|.|.
CASSRGGADTQYF
TGTGCCAGCAGCCGTGGCGGGGCTGATACGCAGTATTTT
>TRBJ2-1|TRBV7-2|.|.
CASSLVVRDNEQFF
TGTGCCAGCAGCTTAGTTGTCAGGGACAATGAGCAGTTCTTC
>TRBJ2-1|TRBV6-1|TRBD2|.
CASSGPGLAYNEQFF
TGTGCCAGCAGTGGACCGGGACTAGCGTACAATGAGCAGTTCTTC
>TRBJ2-7|TRBV6-1|.|few
CASSPLGGAYEQYF
TGTGCCAGCAGCCCCCTCGGAGGGGCCTACGAGCAGTACTTC